This passage covers 5 T cell receptor beta chains from one sample sequenced in a study of cytomegalovirus exposure and HLA in healthy donors (dated by TCRdb to 2017 to 2019). Library preparation employed the immunoSEQ multiplex PCR assay. For the multiplex PCR, a mixture combining 60 forward primers for TCR Vbeta segments and 13 reverse primers for TCR Jbeta segments was used. TCRdb provides this immuneACCESS table in a form limited to in-frame rearrangements. Some clones are lacking; in checked studies, under half of them reflect an unresolved V gene, and why the rest are absent is not known. This sample comprises some 140,000 clones, roughly 85% of them detected only once. Together, the top ten hold approximately 6.2% of the sample. The material sequenced was PBMCs. The receptors come from a man between 35 and 55 years old in good health and CMV-seropositive.

A few counts support this clone. The chain employs TRBV18 and TRBJ1-1; no definite D call. Per germline, CDR1 KGHSH and CDR2 LQKENI. V was shortened by 2 bases and J by 1 base, with 8 bases between the two germline ends. The CDR3 has 14 amino acids. The CDR3 here is CASSPGLSNTEAFF. The DNA of the CDR3 is TGTGCCAGCTCACCAGGACTTTCGAACACTGAAGCTTTCTTT. The variable domain in full, completed from reference TRBV18 and TRBJ1-1, reads NAGVMQNPRHLVRRRGQEARLRCSPMKGHSHVYWYRQLPEEGLKFMVYLQKENIIDESGMPKERFSAEFPKEGPSILRIQQVVRGDSAAYFCASSPGLSNTEAFFGQGTRLTVV.

The gene calls are TRBV6-5 and TRBJ2-5, with D possibly TRBD1 on 5 matching bases. Trimming left V 3 bases short and J 7 bases short, with 12 bases between. Germline loops: CDR1 MNHEY, CDR2 SVGAGI. This CDR3 is built from 13 residues. Written as DNA, the CDR3 is TGTGCCAGCAGTTATAGGGGTAGTGGGACCCAGTACTTC. Protein product: CASSYRGSGTQYF.

J is TRBJ2-1 and V is TRBV2, with a tentative D call TRBD2 (5 bases). The V end lost 4 bases, the J end lost 0 bases, and 10 bases lay between the germline ends. The germline V gene has CDR1 SNHLY and CDR2 FYNNEI. This CDR3 has 15 amino acids. This CDR3 reads CASSGTPSSYNEQFF. Written as DNA, the CDR3 is TGTGCCAGCAGTGGGACTCCCAGCTCCTACAATGAGCAGTTCTTC. The whole variable domain, filled in from reference TRBV2 and TRBJ2-1, reads EPEVTQTPSHQVTQMGQEVILRCVPISNHLYFYWYRQILGQKVEFLVSFYNNEISEKSEIFDDQFSVERPDGSNFTLKIRSTKLEDSAMYFCASSGTPSSYNEQFFGPGTRLTVL.

The rearrangement uses TRBV6-6 and TRBJ2-5, with D possibly being TRBD2 (5 bases). The CDR3 is 14 amino acids. Trimming stripped 5 bases from V and 1 base from J, with 11 bases between. The germline CDR1 and CDR2 sequences are MNHNY and SVGAGI (reference sequence). CDR3 amino acids: CASSARSAQETQYF. CDR3 DNA: TGTGCCAGCAGTGCCCGTAGCGCCCAAGAGACCCAGTACTTC.

This clone has more than one count but fewer than ten. V gene TRBV4-2 combines with J gene TRBJ1-1; D gene ambiguous. The CDR3 has 15 amino acids. V lost 0 bases and J lost 4, with 12 bases in between. Germline CDR1 is LGHNA and CDR2 is YNFKEQ. The CDR3 DNA reads as TGTGCCAGCAGCCAAGACCACCTTCCTAGCACTGAAGCTTTCTTT. Protein: CASSQDHLPSTEAFF.